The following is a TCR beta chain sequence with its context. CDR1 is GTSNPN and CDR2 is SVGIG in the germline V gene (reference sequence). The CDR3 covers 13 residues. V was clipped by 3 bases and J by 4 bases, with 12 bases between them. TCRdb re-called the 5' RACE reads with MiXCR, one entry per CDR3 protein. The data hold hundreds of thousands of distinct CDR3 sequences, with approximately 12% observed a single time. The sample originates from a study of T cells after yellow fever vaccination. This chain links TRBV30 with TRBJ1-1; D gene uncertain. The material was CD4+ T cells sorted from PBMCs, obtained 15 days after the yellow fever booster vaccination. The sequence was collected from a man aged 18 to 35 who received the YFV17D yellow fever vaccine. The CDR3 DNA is TGTGCCTGGAGGGGCTCCCTGAGCACTGAAGCTTTCTTT. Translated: CAWRGSLSTEAFF. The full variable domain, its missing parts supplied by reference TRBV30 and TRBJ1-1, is SQTIHQWPATLVQPVGSPLSLECTVEGTSNPNLYWYRQAAGRGLQLLFYSVGIGQISSEVPQNLSASRPQDRQFILSSKKLLLSDSGFYLCAWRGSLSTEAFFGQGTRLTVV.